The 19 T cell receptor beta chains below were found in one sample sequenced in a study of STAT3 mutations in large granular lymphocyte leukemia. These receptors' antigens are unknown. Sequencing used immunoSEQ multiplex PCR; TCRdb keeps in-frame clones, though not all of them. The sample has thousands of clones, about 35% seen once. Findings of the study overall: Every T-LGLL patient had at least one immunodominant TCRbeta clonotype.

Sequencing input: peripheral blood mononuclear cells. Every receptor here comes from a middle-aged woman with T-cell large granular lymphocyte leukemia. Some clones in this sample may be carry-over from other donors' samples.

This clone was seen only a few times. This rearrangement joins TRBV19 to TRBJ1-1, with D tentatively TRBD1 (6 bases). The CDR3 is made up of 14 amino acids. Germline V gives CDR1 LNHDA, CDR2 SQIVND (reference sequence). The V and J ends lost 9 bases and 7 bases respectively, with 21 bases between them. CDR3 nucleotides: TGTGCCAGCGTCCCTAGGGGGAGGCATGATGAAGCTTTCTTT. The encoded protein is CASVPRGRHDEAFF.

This chain connects TRBV29-1 to TRBJ2-6; no clear D gene. CDR3 length: 15 residues. Germline values: CDR1 SQVTM, CDR2 ANQGSEA. V was trimmed by 4 bases and J by 0 bases, leaving 10 bases between them. The chain's CDR3 is CSVGSLFSGANVLTF. The CDR3 DNA follows: TGCAGCGTTGGGAGTCTTTTCTCTGGGGCCAACGTCCTGACTTTC.

A few counts support this clone. No conserved phenylalanine or tryptophan is present at the end of the CDR3, so a read error is the likely explanation. The DNA is left out, because the CDR3 cannot be placed on it with certainty; the CDR3 is given as TCRdb lists it. The rearrangement links TRBV7-9 to TRBJ1-5. Germline loops: CDR1 SEHNR, CDR2 FQNEAQ (reference sequence). The length of the CDR3 is 10 amino acids, counting both ends. The CDR3: CASSPAKTFR.

The chain recombines TRBV5-1 with TRBJ2-3, with 12 positions matching TRBD2. V lost 1 base and J lost 3; bases outside the gene matches: 6. CDR1 SGHRS and CDR2 YFSETQ come from the germline V gene. The CDR3 is 17 residues long. CDR3 amino acids: CASSLTILAGGTDTQYF. The CDR3 DNA follows: TGCGCCAGCAGCTTGACCATACTAGCGGGAGGAACAGATACGCAGTATTTT.

The chain is built from TRBV6-1 and TRBJ1-2, with 7 bases matching TRBD1. The germline CDR1 and CDR2 sequences are MNHNS and SASEGT. V lost 7 bases, J lost 10 bases, and 12 bases stayed unmatched. This CDR3 comprises 13 residues. CDR3 sequence (DNA): TGTGCCAGCACCGGGGACAGAAGATCGGACTACACCTTC. Translation: CASTGDRRSDYTF.

This clone came up a few times. This chain links TRBV18 with TRBJ1-2, with D uncertain. Looked up from germline, CDR1 is KGHSH and CDR2 is LQKENI. This CDR3 contains 13 residues. The germline V and J ends were trimmed by 3 bases and 4 bases, with 9 bases remaining between them. The CDR3 DNA reads as TGTGCCAGCTCACCGGACGTTCGCTATGGCTACACCTTC. Amino acids: CASSPDVRYGYTF. The complete variable domain, with remaining parts taken from reference TRBV18 and TRBJ1-2, reads NAGVMQNPRHLVRRRGQEARLRCSPMKGHSHVYWYRQLPEEGLKFMVYLQKENIIDESGMPKERFSAEFPKEGPSILRIQQVVRGDSAAYFCASSPDVRYGYTFGSGTRLTVV.

The table lists this clone with a few counts. The chain uses TRBV6-5 and TRBJ1-2; D call uncertain. The V and J ends lost 4 bases and 4 bases respectively, with 7 bases between them. Germline values: CDR1 MNHEY, CDR2 SVGAGI. The CDR3 extends over 12 amino acids. CDR3 loop: CASSLIGYGYTF. CDR3 nucleotide sequence: TGTGCCAGCAGTTTAATAGGCTATGGCTACACCTTC.

In this sample, this clone turned up a few times. V gene TRBV27 combines with J gene TRBJ1-2; 9 bases fit TRBD1. Germline V gene data show CDR1 as MNHEY and CDR2 as SMNVEV (reference sequence). Losses at the gene ends were 5 bases for V and 6 bases for J; bases not matched to a gene: 10. This CDR3 spans 15 amino acids. The CDR3 DNA is TGTGCCAGCAGTATCTCATTTACAGGGGGCGATGGCTACACCTTC. It specifies CASSISFTGGDGYTF.

There are a few counts of this clone. The chain links TRBV5-1 to TRBJ2-7; D not certain. Germline CDR1 reads SGHRS; CDR2 reads YFSETQ. V was shortened by 2 bases and J by 0 bases, with 0 bases between the two germline ends. This CDR3 contains 11 residues. CDR3 in amino acids: CASSFSYEQYF. The CDR3 nucleotides read TGCGCCAGCAGCTTCTCCTACGAGCAGTACTTC.

The chain combines TRBV7-6 with TRBJ2-3, with 11 positions matching TRBD2. CDR1 and CDR2 (germline): SGHVS, FNYEAQ. This CDR3 contains 19 residues. V was clipped by 1 base and J by 0 bases; unmatched bases: 9. The CDR3 coding sequence is TGTGCCAGCAGCTTAGTTGTACTAGCGGGGGCCCCAAGCACAGATACGCAGTATTTT. Translating it yields CASSLVVLAGAPSTDTQYF.

The genes are TRBV2 and TRBJ2-3; 7 nucleotides match TRBD1. CDR3 length equals 12 residues. The V gene end was trimmed by 11 bases and the J gene end by 4 bases; junction bases not matched to a gene: 6. Germline V gene sequence: CDR1 SNHLY, CDR2 FYNNEI. The CDR3 region is CACGQAPDTQYF. DNA of the CDR3: TGTGCCTGCGGACAGGCGCCAGATACGCAGTATTTT.

This clone was observed a few times. The chain has TRBV30 and TRBJ1-2; D remains ambiguous. Germline V gene data show CDR1 as GTSNPN and CDR2 as SVGIG (reference sequence). Trimming pared 8 bases from V and 4 bases from J, leaving 14 bases between. The CDR3 covers 12 residues. CDR3 sequence reads: CAIGRAAYGYTF. CDR3 sequence (DNA): TGTGCCATAGGTCGGGCAGCCTATGGCTACACCTTC.

The chain carries TRBV5-1 and TRBJ2-7; no clear D gene. V was pared by 0 bases and J by 2 bases, with 12 bases between. CDR3 length equals 15 residues. Per germline, CDR1 SGHRS and CDR2 YFSETQ. The CDR3 DNA follows: TGCGCCAGCAGCTTGGGTACGGGTCTAACCTACGAGCAGTACTTC. This gives the protein CASSLGTGLTYEQYF.

V usage is TRBV4-3 and J usage is TRBJ1-1, with no clear D. V lost 2 bases, J lost 5 bases, and 15 bases lay in between. This CDR3 comprises 15 residues. Germline-derived CDR1 and CDR2 are LGHNA and YSLEER. The chain's CDR3 is CASSQFHRAETEAFF. The CDR3 nucleotides are TGCGCCAGCAGCCAATTCCACCGGGCGGAAACTGAAGCTTTCTTT.

This sequence joins TRBV10-3 and TRBJ1-2; D unresolved. This CDR3 contains 15 residues. Per the germline V gene, CDR1 is ENHRY and CDR2 is SYGVKD. Trimming cost V 4 bases and J 0 bases, with 12 bases left between them. The CDR3 bases are TGTGCCATCAGTGTAATGGGCGAGCCTAACTATGGCTACACCTTC. Its protein is CAISVMGEPNYGYTF.

V usage is TRBV5-1 and J usage is TRBJ2-3; D not certain. This CDR3 spans 13 amino acids. Germline V lookup: CDR1 SGHRS, CDR2 YFSETQ. The germline V and J ends were trimmed by 1 base and 4 bases, with 7 bases remaining between them. CDR3 sequence: CASSLNLPDTQYF. The DNA of the CDR3 is TGCGCCAGCAGCTTGAACCTTCCAGATACGCAGTATTTT.

This clone was counted a few times. J is TRBJ2-7 and V is TRBV7-2; D not certain. CDR1 is SGHTA, CDR2 FQGNSA, per germline. This CDR3 spans 13 amino acids. The V end lost 4 bases, the J end lost 3 bases, and 10 bases lay between the germline ends. The DNA for the CDR3 is TGTGCCAGCAGCTCCCCGTCTAGCTACGAGCAGTACTTC. Translated, it gives CASSSPSSYEQYF.

This clone was observed a handful of times. V and J are TRBV5-1 and TRBJ2-5, with D perhaps matching TRBD1 or TRBD2 (5 bases each). CDR3 length equals 14 residues. Germline V gene sequence: CDR1 SGHRS, CDR2 YFSETQ. Trimming took off 2 bases at V and 4 bases at J, with 12 bases between the two ends. CDR3 residues: CASSLGRDRETQYF. The CDR3 DNA reads TGCGCCAGCAGCTTAGGACGGGACCGAGAGACCCAGTACTTC.

The genes are TRBV27 and TRBJ1-6, with D perhaps matching TRBD1 (5 bases). Germline V CDR1 and CDR2: MNHEY, SMNVEV (reference sequence). The CDR3 totals 11 residues. Trimming shortened V by 9 bases and J by 11 bases, and 11 bases separated the two germline ends. CDR3 in DNA: TGTGCCAGACACTCGGGGCCACCCCTCCACTTT. This sequence encodes CARHSGPPLHF.